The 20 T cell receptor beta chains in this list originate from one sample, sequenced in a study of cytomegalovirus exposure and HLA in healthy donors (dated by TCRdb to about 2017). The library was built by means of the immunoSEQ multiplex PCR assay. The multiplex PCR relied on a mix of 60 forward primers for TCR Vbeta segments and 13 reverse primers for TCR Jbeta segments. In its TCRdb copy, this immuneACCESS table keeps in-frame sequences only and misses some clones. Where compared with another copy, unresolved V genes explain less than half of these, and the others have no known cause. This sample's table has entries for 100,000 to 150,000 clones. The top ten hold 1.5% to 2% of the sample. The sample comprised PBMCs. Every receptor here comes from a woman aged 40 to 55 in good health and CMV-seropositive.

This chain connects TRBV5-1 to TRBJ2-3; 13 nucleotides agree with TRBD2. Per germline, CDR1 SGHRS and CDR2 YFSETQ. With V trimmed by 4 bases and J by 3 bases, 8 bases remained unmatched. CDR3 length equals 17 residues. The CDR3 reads CASSSSWTSGRTDTQYF. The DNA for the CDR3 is TGCGCCAGCAGCAGCTCCTGGACTAGCGGGAGAACAGATACGCAGTATTTT.

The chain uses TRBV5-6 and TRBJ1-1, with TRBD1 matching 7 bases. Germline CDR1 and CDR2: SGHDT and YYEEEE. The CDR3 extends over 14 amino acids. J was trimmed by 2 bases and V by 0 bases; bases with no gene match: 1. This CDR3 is CASSLGTGNTEAFF. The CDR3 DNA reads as TGTGCCAGCAGCTTGGGGACAGGAAACACTGAAGCTTTCTTT.

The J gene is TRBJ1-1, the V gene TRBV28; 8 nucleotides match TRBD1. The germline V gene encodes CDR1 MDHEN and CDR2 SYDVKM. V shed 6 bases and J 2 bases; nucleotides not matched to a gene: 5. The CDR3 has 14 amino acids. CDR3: CASRTGTGNTEAFF. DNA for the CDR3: TGTGCCAGCAGAACCGGGACAGGTAACACTGAAGCTTTCTTT. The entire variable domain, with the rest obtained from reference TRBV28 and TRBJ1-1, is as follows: DVKVTQSSRYLVKRTGEKVFLECVQDMDHENMFWYRQDPGLGLRLIYFSYDVKMKEKGDIPEGYSVSREKKERFSLILESASTNQTSMYLCASRTGTGNTEAFFGQGTRLTVV.

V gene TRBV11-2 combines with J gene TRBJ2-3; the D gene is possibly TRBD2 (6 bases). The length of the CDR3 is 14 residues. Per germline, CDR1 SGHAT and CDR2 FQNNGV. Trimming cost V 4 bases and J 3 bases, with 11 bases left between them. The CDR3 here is CASSWDFSTDTQYF. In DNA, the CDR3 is TGTGCCAGCAGCTGGGACTTTTCTACAGATACGCAGTATTTT.

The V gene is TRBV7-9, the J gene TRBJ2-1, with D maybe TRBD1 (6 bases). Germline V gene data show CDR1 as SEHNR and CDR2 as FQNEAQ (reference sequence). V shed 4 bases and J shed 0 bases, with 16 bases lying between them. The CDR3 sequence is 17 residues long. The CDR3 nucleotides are TGTGCCAGCAGCTCAGGCCTTACAGGGAGCTCCTACAATGAGCAGTTCTTC. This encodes CASSSGLTGSSYNEQFF.

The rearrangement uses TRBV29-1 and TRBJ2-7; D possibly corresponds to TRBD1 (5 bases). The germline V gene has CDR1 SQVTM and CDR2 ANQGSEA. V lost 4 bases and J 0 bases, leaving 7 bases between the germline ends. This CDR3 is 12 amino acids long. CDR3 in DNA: TGCAGCGTTGTTGGGGCCTCCTACGAGCAGTACTTC. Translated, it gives CSVVGASYEQYF.

This chain's CDR3 is CASSLGATSRWGQGYNEQFF. The CDR3 bases are TGTGCCAGCAGCTTAGGAGCGACTTCCAGGTGGGGACAGGGCTACAATGAGCAGTTCTTC. V gene TRBV11-3 combines with J gene TRBJ2-1; TRBD1 aligns across 9 bases. The CDR3 totals 20 residues. V was pared by 1 base and J by 3 bases, with 16 bases of the junction left unmatched. The germline V gene encodes CDR1 SGHNT and CDR2 YENEEA.

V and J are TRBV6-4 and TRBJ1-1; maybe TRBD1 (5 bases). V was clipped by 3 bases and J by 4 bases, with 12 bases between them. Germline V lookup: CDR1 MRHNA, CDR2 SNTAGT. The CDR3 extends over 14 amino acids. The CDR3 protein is CASSEYQGSTEAFF. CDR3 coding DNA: TGTGCCAGCAGTGAGTACCAGGGTTCCACTGAAGCTTTCTTT.

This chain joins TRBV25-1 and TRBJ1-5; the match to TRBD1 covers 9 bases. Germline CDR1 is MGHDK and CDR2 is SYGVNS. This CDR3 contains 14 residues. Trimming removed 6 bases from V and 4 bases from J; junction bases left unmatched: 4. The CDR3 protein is CASRGQGHNQPQHF. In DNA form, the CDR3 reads TGTGCCAGCAGAGGACAGGGGCATAATCAGCCCCAGCATTTT.

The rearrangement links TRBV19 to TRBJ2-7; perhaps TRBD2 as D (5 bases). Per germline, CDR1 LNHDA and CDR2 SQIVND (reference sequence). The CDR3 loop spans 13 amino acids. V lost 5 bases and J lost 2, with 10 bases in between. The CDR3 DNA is TGTGCCAGTAGTCTCGGGGTAACCTACGAGCAGTACTTC. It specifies CASSLGVTYEQYF.

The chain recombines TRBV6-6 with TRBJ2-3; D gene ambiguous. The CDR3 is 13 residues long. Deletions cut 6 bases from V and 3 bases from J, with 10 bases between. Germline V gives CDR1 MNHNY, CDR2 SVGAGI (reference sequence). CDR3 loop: CASSRTSTDTQYF. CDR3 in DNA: TGTGCCAGCAGCCGCACTTCGACAGATACGCAGTATTTT.

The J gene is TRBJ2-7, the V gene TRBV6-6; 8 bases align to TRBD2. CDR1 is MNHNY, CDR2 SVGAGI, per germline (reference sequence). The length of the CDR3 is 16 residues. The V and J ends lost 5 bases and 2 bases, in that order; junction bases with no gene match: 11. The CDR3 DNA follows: TGTGCCAGCAGTCCTCCCGGAGAGCGGGGGACCTACGAGCAGTACTTC. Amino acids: CASSPPGERGTYEQYF.

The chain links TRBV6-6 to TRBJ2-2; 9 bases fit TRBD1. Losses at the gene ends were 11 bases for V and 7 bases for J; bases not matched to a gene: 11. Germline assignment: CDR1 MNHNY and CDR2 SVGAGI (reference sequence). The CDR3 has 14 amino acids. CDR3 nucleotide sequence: TGTGCCGGCAATGTACAGGGGGCCGACGGGGAGCTGTTTTTT. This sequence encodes CAGNVQGADGELFF.

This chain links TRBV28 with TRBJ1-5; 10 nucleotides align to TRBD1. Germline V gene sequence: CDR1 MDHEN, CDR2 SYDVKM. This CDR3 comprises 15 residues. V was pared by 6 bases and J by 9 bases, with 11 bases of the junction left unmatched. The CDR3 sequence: CASSRPGTGVWPQHF. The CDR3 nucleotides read TGTGCCAGCAGCCGTCCCGGGACAGGGGTTTGGCCCCAGCATTTT.

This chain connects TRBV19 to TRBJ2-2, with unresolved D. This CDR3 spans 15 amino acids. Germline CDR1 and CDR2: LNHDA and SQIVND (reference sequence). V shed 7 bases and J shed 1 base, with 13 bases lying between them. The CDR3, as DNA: TGTGCCAGTAATATGCGCGCCCGGAACACCGGGGAGCTGTTTTTT. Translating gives CASNMRARNTGELFF. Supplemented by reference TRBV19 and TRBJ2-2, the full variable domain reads DGGITQSPKYLFRKEGQNVTLSCEQNLNHDAMYWYRQDPGQGLRLIYYSQIVNDFQKGDIAEGYSVSREKKESFPLTVTSAQKNPTAFYLCASNMRARNTGELFFGEGSRLTVL.

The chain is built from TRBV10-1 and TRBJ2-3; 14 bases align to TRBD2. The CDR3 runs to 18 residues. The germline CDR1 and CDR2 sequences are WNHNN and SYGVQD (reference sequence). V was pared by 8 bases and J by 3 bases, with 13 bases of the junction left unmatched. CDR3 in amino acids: CASFQAGTSGRCTDTQYF. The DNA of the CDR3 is TGCGCCAGCTTCCAGGCCGGGACTAGCGGGAGATGTACAGATACGCAGTATTTT.

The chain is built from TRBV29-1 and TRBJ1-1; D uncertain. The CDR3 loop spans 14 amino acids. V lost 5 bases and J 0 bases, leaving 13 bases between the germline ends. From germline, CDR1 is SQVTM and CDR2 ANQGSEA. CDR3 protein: CSVQAGLMNTEAFF. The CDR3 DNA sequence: TGCAGCGTTCAGGCAGGTCTTATGAACACTGAAGCTTTCTTT.

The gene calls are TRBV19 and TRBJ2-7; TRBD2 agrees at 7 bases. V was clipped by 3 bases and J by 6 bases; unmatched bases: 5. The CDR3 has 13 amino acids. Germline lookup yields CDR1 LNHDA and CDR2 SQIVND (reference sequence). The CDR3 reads CASSMVREGEQYF. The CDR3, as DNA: TGTGCCAGTAGTATGGTCAGGGAGGGCGAGCAGTACTTC.

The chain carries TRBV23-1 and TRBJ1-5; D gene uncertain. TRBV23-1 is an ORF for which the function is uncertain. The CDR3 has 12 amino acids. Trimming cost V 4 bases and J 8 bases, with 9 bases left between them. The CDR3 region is CASSLSGEPQHF. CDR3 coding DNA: TGCGCCAGCAGTCTCTCGGGAGAGCCCCAGCATTTT.

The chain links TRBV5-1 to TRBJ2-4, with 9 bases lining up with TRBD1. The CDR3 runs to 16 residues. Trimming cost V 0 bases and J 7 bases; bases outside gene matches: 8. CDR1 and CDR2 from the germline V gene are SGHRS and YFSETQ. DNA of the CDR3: TGCGCCAGCAGCTTGGTTATTCCGGGACAGGGTAACATTCAGTACTTC. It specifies CASSLVIPGQGNIQYF.